Presented here are 20 T cell receptor beta chains from one specimen sequenced in a study of response to subunit inactivated influenza vaccine. TCRdb independently ran MiXCR on the RT-PCR reads; one entry per CDR3 protein. The sample contains hundreds of thousands of distinct CDR3 sequences, less than 20% of which appear only once. Sequences were derived from PBMCs from blood, sampled roughly 12 days after vaccination. Every receptor here comes from a man between 45 and 60 years old who received an inactivated influenza vaccine.

This clonotype was counted ten times or more. The chain links TRBV3-1 to TRBJ2-7; the D call may be TRBD1 or TRBD2 (6 bases each). The CDR3 runs 14 residues. Trimming cost V 4 bases and J 1 base, with 11 bases left between them. Per the germline V gene, CDR1 is LGHDT and CDR2 is YNNKEL (reference sequence). This CDR3 is CASSRGATSYEQYF. The DNA for the CDR3 is TGTGCCAGCAGCCGGGGGGCCACTTCCTACGAGCAGTACTTC.

This clonotype appeared a few times. The chain recombines TRBV9 with TRBJ1-6; maybe TRBD1 (5 bases). The V gene's germline CDR1 is SGDLS and CDR2 YYNGEE. The CDR3 is 15 residues long. The ends were cut back, 0 bases at V and 6 bases at J, with 10 bases in the middle. This chain's CDR3 is CASSVGQGLNSPLHF. CDR3 bases: TGTGCCAGCAGCGTAGGTCAGGGACTTAATTCACCCCTCCACTTT.

The chain couples TRBV27 to TRBJ1-5; 10 bases are a match to TRBD1. Trimming took 1 base from V and 2 from J; bases not matched to a gene: 8. Germline values: CDR1 MNHEY, CDR2 SMNVEV (reference sequence). This CDR3 has 18 amino acids. The CDR3 nucleotides read TGTGCCAGCAGTTTATTGGGACAGGGGACTTTTGGCAATCAGCCCCAGCATTTT. Translated: CASSLLGQGTFGNQPQHF.

This clonotype was seen more than once but under ten times. V usage is TRBV4-2 and J usage is TRBJ2-4; 8 nucleotides line up with TRBD1. The germline gives CDR1 LGHNA, CDR2 YNFKEQ. Losses at the gene ends were 1 base for V and 7 bases for J; bases not matched to a gene: 0. The CDR3 runs 13 residues. CDR3 amino acids: CASSQGQGNIQYF. DNA for the CDR3: TGTGCCAGCAGCCAAGGACAGGGGAACATTCAGTACTTC.

This clonotype was counted only a few times. The chain carries TRBV10-3 and TRBJ2-3; D is unclear. Germline V gene lookup returns CDR1 ENHRY and CDR2 SYGVKD. V was trimmed by 11 bases and J by 0 bases, leaving 6 bases between them. This CDR3 contains 11 residues. As DNA, the CDR3 is TGTGCCCATGGAAGCACAGATACGCAGTATTTT. It encodes CAHGSTDTQYF.

This clonotype showed up just a few times. For the CDR3, the DNA is TGTGCCAGCAGCGTGGGGCAGGGGGGAAGAGTGACCCAGTACTTC. Amino acid sequence: CASSVGQGGRVTQYF. The chain joins TRBV9 to TRBJ2-5; possibly TRBD1 for D (7 bases). The CDR3 covers 15 residues. From germline, CDR1 is SGDLS and CDR2 YYNGEE. Trimming stripped 2 bases from V and 7 bases from J, with 18 bases between. Using reference TRBV9 and TRBJ2-5 for the parts outside the CDR3, the full variable domain is DSGVTQTPKHLITATGQRVTLRCSPRSGDLSVYWYQQSLDQGLQFLIQYYNGEERAKGNILERFSAQQFPDLHSELNLSSLELGDSALYFCASSVGQGGRVTQYFGPGTRLLVL.

This clonotype has at least ten counts. The V gene is TRBV19, the J gene TRBJ2-5; 7 bases are a match to TRBD1. V trimming: 4 bases; J trimming: 5 bases; junction bases outside the gene matches: 10. This CDR3 comprises 15 residues. Germline V lookup: CDR1 LNHDA, CDR2 SQIVND (reference sequence). The CDR3 sequence: CASSTSRQGWETQYF. The CDR3 DNA follows: TGTGCCAGTAGTACAAGTAGACAGGGTTGGGAGACCCAGTACTTC.

CDR3 protein: CASSLSVTYGYTF. The CDR3 coding sequence is TGTGCCAGCAGTCTATCGGTGACCTATGGCTACACCTTC. The chain carries TRBV28 and TRBJ1-2, with unresolved D. Germline CDR1 and CDR2: MDHEN and SYDVKM. CDR3 length: 13 amino acids. The V gene lost 5 bases and the J gene lost 4 bases, with 11 bases spanning the gap.

V and J are TRBV7-9 and TRBJ1-4; perhaps TRBD1 as D (5 bases). Germline-derived CDR1 and CDR2 are SEHNR and FQNEAQ (reference sequence). V dropped 1 base and J dropped 8 bases, with 14 bases sitting between them. The CDR3 runs to 15 residues. The CDR3 DNA reads TGTGCCAGCAGCTTAGTGGGACCCAAGGTGGAAAAACTGTTTTTT. Translating gives CASSLVGPKVEKLFF.

This sequence joins TRBV15 and TRBJ2-7; 9 positions agree with TRBD1. Unmatched junction bases numbered 6, after V lost 1 base and J lost 5 bases. CDR3 length: 15 amino acids. Per germline, CDR1 LNHNV and CDR2 YYDKDF (reference sequence). CDR3 DNA sequence: TGTGCCACCAGCAGAGGGGGACAGGGAATAAACGAGCAGTACTTC. Residues: CATSRGGQGINEQYF.

The CDR3 spells CSARDISGGWETQYF. Here the CDR3 DNA reads TGCAGTGCTAGAGATATCAGCGGGGGCTGGGAGACCCAGTACTTC. The chain has TRBV20-1 and TRBJ2-5; 8 bases fit TRBD2. Trimming at V came to 0 bases and at J to 5 bases, leaving 8 bases not matched to a gene. The germline CDR1 and CDR2 sequences are DFQATT and SNEGSKA (reference sequence). The CDR3 loop spans 15 amino acids.

Only a few counts were recorded for this clonotype. V gene TRBV12-3 or TRBV12-4 combines with J gene TRBJ2-7; D possibly corresponds to TRBD1 (9 bases). This CDR3 comprises 18 residues. V lost 3 bases, J lost 2 bases, and 23 bases lay in between. This chain's CDR3 is CASSLGTGLGRAPYEQYF. CDR3 nucleotide sequence: TGTGCCAGCAGTTTGGGGACAGGGCTCGGGAGGGCCCCCTACGAGCAGTACTTC.

This chain links TRBV7-2 with TRBJ2-7; D gene unclear. CDR3 length: 14 amino acids. Germline CDR1 and CDR2: SGHTA and FQGNSA. The germline V and J ends were trimmed by 5 bases and 0 bases, with 11 bases remaining between them. CDR3 in DNA: TGTGCCAGCAGCCCCAGTCCTCACTCCTACGAGCAGTACTTC. Translation: CASSPSPHSYEQYF. Based on the CDR3 plus reference TRBV7-2 and TRBJ2-7, the full variable domain is GAGVSQSPSNKVTEKGKDVELRCDPISGHTALYWYRQSLGQGLEFLIYFQGNSAPDKSGLPSDRFSAERTGGSVSTLTIQRTQQEDSAVYLCASSPSPHSYEQYFGPGTRLTVT.

CDR3 in amino acids: CSVVGVNGYTF. For the CDR3, the DNA is TGCAGCGTTGTGGGAGTTAACGGCTACACCTTC. V usage is TRBV29-1 and J usage is TRBJ1-2; no reliable D call. The CDR3 is 11 residues long. Germline V gives CDR1 SQVTM, CDR2 ANQGSEA. V was trimmed by 4 bases and J by 8 bases, leaving 11 bases between them.

This rearrangement joins TRBV30 to TRBJ2-5, with TRBD2 matching over 11 bases. The V gene end was trimmed by 1 base and the J gene end by 0 bases; junction bases not matched to a gene: 10. Germline V gene data show CDR1 as GTSNPN and CDR2 as SVGIG (reference sequence). The CDR3 has 18 residues. The CDR3 reads CAWSERLAGGPYQETQYF. The CDR3 DNA reads as TGTGCCTGGAGTGAAAGGCTAGCGGGAGGTCCCTACCAAGAGACCCAGTACTTC.

The rearrangement joins TRBV7-9 to TRBJ2-3, with 7 bases matching TRBD1. In germline, CDR1 is SEHNR, CDR2 FQNEAQ (reference sequence). V was pared by 3 bases and J by 4 bases, with 10 bases of the junction left unmatched. The CDR3 spans 16 residues. CDR3 residues: CASSFSTGDVADTQYF. The CDR3 nucleotides read TGTGCCAGCAGCTTTAGTACAGGGGATGTCGCAGATACGCAGTATTTT.

The V gene is TRBV29-1, the J gene TRBJ2-3; possibly TRBD2 for D (7 bases). This CDR3 comprises 11 residues. Germline V CDR1 and CDR2: SQVTM, ANQGSEA. V was shortened by 5 bases and J by 9 bases, with 12 bases between the two germline ends. CDR3 sequence: CSVPGRGTQYF. CDR3 in DNA: TGCAGCGTTCCGGGGAGGGGGACGCAGTATTTT.

This clonotype has a handful of counts. The chain uses TRBV9 and TRBJ2-1; D not resolved. The CDR3 runs to 14 residues. The germline V and J ends were trimmed by 7 bases and 0 bases, with 11 bases remaining between them. CDR1 and CDR2 from the germline V gene are SGDLS and YYNGEE. In DNA, the CDR3 is TGTGCCAGCTCGGGTGGGCCCTCCTACAATGAGCAGTTCTTC. Its protein product is CASSGGPSYNEQFF.

At least ten counts were recorded for this clonotype. This chain links TRBV6-5 with TRBJ1-3; D is unclear. The CDR3 runs to 16 residues. Germline CDR1 and CDR2: MNHEY and SVGAGI. V gave up 0 bases and J gave up 2 bases, with 11 bases separating them. CDR3 DNA sequence: TGTGCCAGCAGTTACTCCGGGTCGGGCACTGGAAACACCATATATTTT. It yields the protein CASSYSGSGTGNTIYF.

The chain couples TRBV18 to TRBJ1-6, with TRBD1 matching over 9 bases. This CDR3 is built from 16 residues. Germline-derived CDR1 and CDR2 are KGHSH and LQKENI. V was clipped by 3 bases and J by 13 bases; unmatched bases: 13. The DNA of the CDR3 is TGTGCCAGCTCACCCCAGGCGGACAGGGGTTTAGGTCCCCTCCACTTT. Its protein is CASSPQADRGLGPLHF. Variable domain in full (rest from reference TRBV18 and TRBJ1-6): NAGVMQNPRHLVRRRGQEARLRCSPMKGHSHVYWYRQLPEEGLKFMVYLQKENIIDESGMPKERFSAEFPKEGPSILRIQQVVRGDSAAYFCASSPQADRGLGPLHFGNGTRLTVT.